This T cell receptor (beta chain) is from a study of OX40 agonist ivuxolimab in advanced cancers. Clones were sequenced by immunoSEQ multiplex PCR, and TCRdb holds only the in-frame ones, with some missing. Here the sample spans tens of thousands of clones, approximately 82% being singletons. V shed 1 base and J shed 2 bases, with 13 bases lying between them. The germline gives CDR1 SQVTM, CDR2 ANQGSEA. The CDR3 spans 15 residues. This clone has a handful of counts. Sequenced material: CD4+ or CD8+ T cells sorted from blood, taken in a trial of the OX40 agonist ivuxolimab. The gene calls are TRBV29-1 and TRBJ2-3; D is perhaps TRBD1 (6 bases). The receptor comes from an adult with an advanced solid tumor such as melanoma, head and neck, liver or kidney cancer. The CDR3 DNA follows: TGCAGCGTTGAAGCAGGGGCAGCTACCACAGATACGCAGTATTTT. Amino acid sequence: CSVEAGAATTDTQYF.